The TCR beta chain under discussion was sequenced for a study of beta chain features in type 1 diabetes. General study points: The naive, central memory and Treg TCRB repertoires looked more alike in patients than they did in healthy donors. VDJ junctions from type 1 diabetes patients carried fewer insertions and larger deletions. Shortening that was moderate but significant affected the TCRB CDR3s of Type 1 diabetes patients in all four CD4+ subsets.

Sequencing targeted expressed TCRB transcripts, as all isolated RNA had been reverse transcribed. Sequencing used immunoSEQ multiplex PCR; TCRdb keeps in-frame clones, though not all of them. The sample lists 200,000 to 250,000 clones, more than 11% occurring once. On this clone itself: Its antigen is currently unknown.

The length of the CDR3 is 15 residues. Trimming pared 5 bases from V and 4 bases from J, leaving 16 bases between. Germline values: CDR1 SGHAT, CDR2 FQNNGV. The sample consisted of naive CD4+ T cells from blood. This TCR was recovered from a man between 25 and 39 years old with type 1 diabetes. The chain recombines TRBV11-2 with TRBJ2-3; possible D gene TRBD2, 6 bases. The CDR3 loop reads CASSQDGTPADTQYF. In DNA form, the CDR3 reads TGTGCCAGCAGCCAGGACGGGACTCCGGCAGATACGCAGTATTTT.